What follows are 20 T cell receptor beta chains derived from one specimen sequenced in a study of CD8+ T cells in alopecia areata. Treatment noted: oral pan-JAK inhibitor, 5-10 mg twice daily. Sequencing relied on a cDNA template that was reverse transcribed from extracted RNA. TCRdb's table, derived via immunoSEQ multiplex PCR, lists solely in-frame clones and lacks some. Counted here are around 190,000 clones, less than 70% occurring once; the ten biggest clones make up under 1.5%. The sample was CD4+ T cells sorted from blood, taken at week 49, from a patient treated with tofacitinib. The origin of the receptors is a human donor with alopecia areata.

The chain carries TRBV10-3 and TRBJ2-1; no firm D call. V gave up 8 bases and J gave up 0 bases, with 11 bases separating them. CDR3 length: 14 residues. Germline V gene data show CDR1 as ENHRY and CDR2 as SYGVKD. The CDR3 DNA follows: TGTGCCATCTCGGGCCAAAGCTCCTACAATGAGCAGTTCTTC. Protein sequence: CAISGQSSYNEQFF.

This clone was seen only once. The J gene is TRBJ2-1, the V gene TRBV6-4; a weak D match, TRBD1 (6 bases). CDR1 is MRHNA, CDR2 SNTAGT, per germline. CDR3 length equals 15 residues. Trimming cost V 2 bases and J 6 bases, with 14 bases left between them. As DNA, the CDR3 is TGTGCCAGCAGTGACGAGCCAGGGGTTGGCAATGAGCAGTTCTTC. It yields the protein CASSDEPGVGNEQFF.

This sequence joins TRBV30 and TRBJ2-1; 12 positions match TRBD2. The V gene end was trimmed by 2 bases and the J gene end by 6 bases; junction bases not matched to a gene: 5. CDR3 length equals 15 residues. The germline CDR1 and CDR2 sequences are GTSNPN and SVGIG (reference sequence). In nucleotides, the CDR3 is TGTGCCTGGAGTCGGACTAGCGGGGTCCTCAATGAGCAGTTCTTC. This translates into CAWSRTSGVLNEQFF.

This clone showed up just a few times. The chain recombines TRBV11-2 with TRBJ1-1; D might be TRBD1 (5 bases). V dropped 2 bases and J dropped 5 bases, with 9 bases sitting between them. The CDR3 is 13 amino acids. The V gene's germline CDR1 is SGHAT and CDR2 FQNNGV. DNA of the CDR3: TGTGCCAGCAGCTTAATGGGGGGGACTGAAGCTTTCTTT. Its translation is CASSLMGGTEAFF.

A few counts support this clone. The CDR3 sequence is CASSRDWGHEQFF. The DNA for the CDR3 is TGTGCCAGCAGTAGAGACTGGGGACATGAGCAGTTCTTC. This chain uses TRBV2 with TRBJ2-1, with D perhaps TRBD1 or TRBD2 (5 bases each). Trimming left V 5 bases short and J 8 bases short, with 13 bases between. The CDR3 has 13 amino acids. The V gene's germline CDR1 is SNHLY and CDR2 FYNNEI.

V is TRBV4-3 and J is TRBJ1-2, with 8 nucleotides matching TRBD1. CDR1 LGHNA and CDR2 YSLEER come from the germline V gene. V trimming: 0 bases; J trimming: 8 bases; junction bases outside the gene matches: 8. The CDR3 loop spans 15 amino acids. Written as DNA, the CDR3 is TGCGCCAGCAGCCAAGACGACAGGGGCGCGAGGGGCTACACCTTC. Translated, it gives CASSQDDRGARGYTF.

The chain has TRBV7-9 and TRBJ2-1; D unclear. CDR3 length: 13 residues. The germline V and J ends were trimmed by 6 bases and 8 bases, with 14 bases remaining between them. Germline CDR1 SEHNR, CDR2 FQNEAQ (reference sequence). The CDR3 is CASSHKAGDEQFF. The CDR3 DNA reads as TGTGCCAGCAGTCACAAGGCTGGAGATGAGCAGTTCTTC.

J is TRBJ2-5 and V is TRBV15; D is ambiguous. The CDR3 spans 13 residues. V dropped 1 base and J dropped 5 bases, with 8 bases sitting between them. The germline V gene encodes CDR1 LNHNV and CDR2 YYDKDF (reference sequence). Here the CDR3 reads CATSRAMGETQYF. The CDR3 DNA follows: TGTGCCACCAGCAGAGCCATGGGGGAGACCCAGTACTTC.

This chain links TRBV29-1 with TRBJ2-7; 8 bases are a match to TRBD2. Germline assignment: CDR1 SQVTM and CDR2 ANQGSEA. CDR3 length: 14 residues. The V gene end was trimmed by 2 bases and the J gene end by 2 bases; junction bases not matched to a gene: 5. In nucleotides, the CDR3 is TGCAGCGTTGAACCAAGCGGGGGACCCTACGAGCAGTACTTC. This translates into CSVEPSGGPYEQYF.

V gene TRBV29-1 combines with J gene TRBJ1-2, with D hard to call. This CDR3 has 12 residues. Germline-derived CDR1 and CDR2 are SQVTM and ANQGSEA. The V and J ends lost 2 bases and 7 bases respectively, with 11 bases between them. DNA for the CDR3: TGCAGCGTTGAACGGTCCGGGTTTGGCTACACCTTC. Its translation is CSVERSGFGYTF.

The chain has TRBV19 and TRBJ2-1, with D hard to call. Germline V gives CDR1 LNHDA, CDR2 SQIVND (reference sequence). The CDR3 has 12 residues. The ends were cut back, 1 base at V and 9 bases at J, with 7 bases in the middle. CDR3 coding DNA: TGTGCCAGTAGTATAGCTTACTCTGAGCAGTTCTTC. It encodes CASSIAYSEQFF.

V gene TRBV30 combines with J gene TRBJ2-3; 7 positions agree with TRBD1. The CDR3 runs to 15 residues. The trim removed 3 bases at V and 1 base at J, leaving 7 bases unmatched. CDR1 is GTSNPN, CDR2 SVGIG, per germline (reference sequence). The CDR3 here is CAWSQTGSGTDTQYF. For the CDR3, the DNA is TGTGCCTGGAGCCAGACAGGGTCTGGCACAGATACGCAGTATTTT.

Here the CDR3 DNA reads TGTGCCAGTGCGCGAGCGGGGGCCTCCTACAATGAGCAGTTCTTC. This sequence encodes CASARAGASYNEQFF. The rearrangement uses TRBV7-3 and TRBJ2-1; 8 bases line up with TRBD2. The ends lost 9 bases at V and 0 bases at J; junction bases unmatched: 7. Per germline, CDR1 SGHTA and CDR2 FQGTGA. The length of the CDR3 is 15 residues.

The rearrangement joins TRBV9 to TRBJ1-6; D is ambiguous. Germline V gives CDR1 SGDLS, CDR2 YYNGEE. CDR3 size: 15 residues. V shed 2 bases and J shed 7 bases, with 13 bases lying between them. DNA for the CDR3: TGTGCCAGCAGCGTCACAGAAGCAAGCAATTCACCCCTCCACTTT. Protein product: CASSVTEASNSPLHF.

The sample holds a few counts of this clone. The J gene is TRBJ2-5, the V gene TRBV14, with TRBD1 as a possible D gene (5 bases). V was cut by 4 bases and J by 5 bases, with 17 bases left in between. CDR1 SGHDN and CDR2 FVKESK come from the germline V gene. The CDR3 runs 15 residues. The CDR3 here is CASSRGLIDGETQYF. The CDR3 DNA follows: TGTGCCAGCAGCCGGGGCTTGATAGACGGCGAGACCCAGTACTTC.

The rearrangement uses TRBV25-1 and TRBJ1-1; the D is unclear. Trimming left V 1 base short and J 1 base short, with 10 bases between. The germline gives CDR1 MGHDK, CDR2 SYGVNS. This CDR3 contains 15 residues. The CDR3 protein is CASSESKGANTEAFF. DNA for the CDR3: TGTGCCAGCAGTGAATCTAAGGGAGCGAACACTGAAGCTTTCTTT.

The chain links TRBV5-1 to TRBJ1-2; D unclear. CDR1 and CDR2 from the germline V gene are SGHRS and YFSETQ. This CDR3 is 12 amino acids long. The germline V and J ends were trimmed by 0 bases and 8 bases, with 8 bases remaining between them. CDR3: CASSLAQEGYTF. In DNA form, the CDR3 reads TGCGCCAGCAGCTTGGCCCAGGAGGGCTACACCTTC.

This chain links TRBV5-4 with TRBJ1-2; tentative D call: TRBD1 (6 bases). Looked up from germline, CDR1 is SGHNT and CDR2 is YYREEE (reference sequence). V was pared by 4 bases and J by 2 bases, with 9 bases between. CDR3 length: 13 amino acids. In DNA, the CDR3 is TGTGCCAGCAGCCCAACAGGGAACTATGGCTACACCTTC. Amino acid sequence: CASSPTGNYGYTF.

This clone was seen a handful of times. The V and J genes are TRBV5-1 and TRBJ1-3; D gene unclear. CDR3 length equals 15 residues. Germline V CDR1 and CDR2: SGHRS, YFSETQ. Between the trimmed V and J ends, which lost 0 bases and 4 bases, there was a span of 11 bases. The CDR3 reads CASSLDGMQGNTIYF. CDR3 coding DNA: TGCGCCAGCAGCTTGGACGGAATGCAAGGAAACACCATATATTTT.

The J gene is TRBJ2-3, the V gene TRBV30; possibly TRBD2 for D (5 bases). The V end lost 4 bases, the J end lost 3 bases, and 8 bases lay between the germline ends. The germline V gene encodes CDR1 GTSNPN and CDR2 SVGIG (reference sequence). The length of the CDR3 is 12 residues. The CDR3 nucleotides read TGTGCCTGGACCCGGAGGACAGATACGCAGTATTTT. Its protein is CAWTRRTDTQYF. Full variable domain (rest looked up from reference TRBV30 and TRBJ2-3): SQTIHQWPATLVQPVGSPLSLECTVEGTSNPNLYWYRQAAGRGLQLLFYSVGIGQISSEVPQNLSASRPQDRQFILSSKKLLLSDSGFYLCAWTRRTDTQYFGPGTRLTVL.